This is a list of T cell receptor beta chains from one sample in a study of identifying expanded T cells in peripheral blood. Libraries were prepared by immunoSEQ multiplex PCR; TCRdb keeps only in-frame clonotypes and omits some of them. This sample yields over 75,000 clones, of which 88% are seen a single time; over 3% belongs to the top ten. Sequenced sample: blood. These receptors all come from a person aged 18-70 years in good health. The CDR3 runs from the conserved cysteine through the conserved F or W. A D gene is named only where the DNA matches it firmly. Some rows have no size entry. The others give once, few or many, or a class for an expanded clone.

TRBJ1-1,TRBV30,TRBD1,NA,CAWRRTGGTEAFF,TGTGCCTGGAGGAGGACAGGGGGCACTGAAGCTTTCTTT
TRBJ2-7,TRBV4-1,TRBD1,NA,CASSHWTGNEEQYF,TGCGCCAGCAGCCACTGGACAGGGAATGAAGAGCAGTACTTC
TRBJ1-2,TRBV4-1,TRBD1,few,CASSHLVPGQGTNYGYTF,TGCGCCAGCAGCCACTTAGTCCCGGGACAGGGAACGAACTATGGCTACACCTTC
TRBJ2-2,TRBV28,TRBD1,once,CASRVGGQGAAGELFF,TGTGCCAGCAGGGTGGGTGGACAGGGGGCGGCCGGGGAGCTGTTTTTT
TRBJ2-3,TRBV27,TRBD2,NA,CASRWGLSTDTQYF,TGTGCCAGCCGATGGGGACTATCCACAGATACGCAGTATTTT
TRBJ2-7,TRBV27,NA,NA,CASSHSQQGNEEQYF,TGTGCCAGCAGTCATTCCCAACAGGGTAATGAAGAGCAGTACTTC
TRBJ2-2,TRBV14,TRBD1,NA,CASSQVITGDTGELFF,TGTGCCAGCAGCCAAGTTATAACAGGGGACACCGGGGAGCTGTTTTTT
TRBJ2-7,TRBV18,NA,NA,CASSPGGSGEQYF,TGTGCCAGCTCACCGGGGGGTTCGGGCGAGCAGTACTTC
TRBJ2-1,TRBV10-1,NA,NA,CASSESAEVGEQFF,TGCGCCAGCAGTGAGTCAGCCGAGGTTGGTGAGCAGTTCTTC
TRBJ2-7,TRBV4-2,TRBD1,NA,CASSRPGQGIYEQYF,TGTGCCAGCAGCCGTCCGGGACAGGGGATCTACGAGCAGTACTTC
TRBJ1-4,TRBV7-8,NA,NA,CASSPQHEKLFF,TGTGCCAGCAGCCCCCAGCATGAAAAACTGTTTTTT
TRBJ1-2,TRBV9,NA,NA,CASSVGQTAGYTF,TGTGCCAGCAGCGTAGGGCAGACAGCTGGCTACACCTTC
TRBJ2-7,TRBV4-1,TRBD2,NA,CASSQPGGGFYEQYF,TGCGCCAGCAGCCAACCTGGGGGGGGTTTCTACGAGCAGTACTTC
TRBJ1-2,TRBV21-1,NA,NA,CASSKVGKGPKGYTF,TGTGCCAGCAGCAAAGTAGGAAAGGGTCCCAAGGGCTACACCTTC
TRBJ2-3,TRBV6-4,TRBD2,NA,CASSDSLAGADTQYF,TGTGCCAGCAGTGACTCGCTAGCGGGAGCAGATACGCAGTATTTT
TRBJ2-1,TRBV6-1,NA,many,CASSMDAYNEQFF,TGTGCCAGCAGTATGGATGCCTACAATGAGCAGTTCTTC
TRBJ1-4,TRBV7-2,NA,NA,CASSSLGGQTNEKLFF,TGTGCCAGCAGCTCGTTGGGGGGGCAAACTAATGAAAAACTGTTTTTT
TRBJ2-1,TRBV11-2,NA,NA,CASSLFSVVVSEQFF,TGTGCCAGCAGCTTATTTTCAGTTGTGGTTTCGGAGCAGTTCTTC
TRBJ2-2,TRBV4-2,TRBD1,NA,CASRNTAGGNAGELFF,TGTGCCAGCAGAAACACCGCAGGGGGCAACGCCGGGGAGCTGTTTTTT
TRBJ1-2,TRBV28,TRBD1,NA,CASRLTGTVYGYTF,TGTGCCAGCAGGCTGACCGGGACAGTCTATGGCTACACCTTC
TRBJ2-7,TRBV5-1,TRBD2,once,CASSLVGLAGALGEQYF,TGCGCCAGCAGCTTGGTAGGACTAGCGGGAGCCTTAGGCGAGCAGTACTTC
TRBJ2-3,TRBV6-4,TRBD1,NA,CASSDSGASGQGTDTQYF,TGTGCCAGCAGTGACTCGGGGGCCTCGGGACAGGGTACAGATACGCAGTATTTT
TRBJ2-1,TRBV10-3,NA,NA,CAIRLDGGLEQFF,TGTGCCATCAGACTTGACGGGGGGCTTGAGCAGTTCTTC
TRBJ2-5,TRBV11-2,TRBD1,NA,CASSAPPDRRTQYF,TGTGCCAGCAGCGCGCCCCCGGACAGGAGGACCCAGTACTTC
TRBJ1-1,TRBV29-1,NA,NA,CSTTEAFF,TGCAGCACCACCGAAGCTTTCTTT
TRBJ2-7,TRBV28,NA,NA,CASSFIGDGSEQYF,TGTGCCAGCAGTTTCATCGGGGACGGTTCGGAGCAGTACTTC
TRBJ1-5,TRBV28,TRBD1,NA,CASSLPRTGANNQPQHF,TGTGCCAGCAGTTTACCCAGGACAGGGGCGAACAATCAGCCCCAGCATTTT